The sample holds many counts of the clone carrying this T cell receptor beta chain. An even split of each subset's genomic DNA across several immunoSEQ plates was performed. Measured with immunoSEQ multiplex PCR; TCRdb has only the in-frame clones, and not every one. The sample has about 640,000 clones, 72% seen once. Both subsets, CD45RA+ naive and CD45RA-negative memory, were split from the CD4+ cells. Germline-derived CDR1 and CDR2 are MNHEY and SMNVEV (reference sequence). Trimming removed 6 bases from V and 4 bases from J; junction bases left unmatched: 9. The CDR3 is made up of 16 amino acids. These data originate in a study of shared clonotypes between healthy human individuals.

Sequenced input: memory CD4+ T cells sorted from blood. The subset denotes: CD45RA-negative fraction. The J gene is TRBJ2-7, the V gene TRBV27; 13 nucleotides match TRBD2. This clonotype originated in a woman under 40 in good health. The CDR3, as DNA: TGTGCCAGCAGCATTGACCCGGGACTAGCGGGGTACGAGCAGTACTTC. It is translated as CASSIDPGLAGYEQYF.